What follows are 23 T cell receptor beta chains derived from one specimen sequenced in a study of blood T cells in healthy people across ages. Alongside a J-beta primer mix, a sample-barcoded 5' primer served in a second PCR lasting about 6 to 11 cycles. TCRdb recomputed calls from the 5' RACE reads with MiXCR, one row per CDR3 protein. This sample carries 700,000 or so distinct CDR3 sequences, roughly two fifths of them seen once, and the ten largest clones take around 30%. The sequencing input was blood. These TCRs come from a man at least 80 years old in good health.

The V call is TRBV24-1, the J call TRBJ2-1; TRBD1 or TRBD2 may be the D gene (5 bases each). CDR3 length: 14 residues. Trimming left V 6 bases short and J 12 bases short, with 20 bases between. Germline V gives CDR1 KGHDR, CDR2 SFDVKD. CDR3 amino acids: CATSNSGRAVGQFF. The CDR3 coding sequence is TGTGCCACCAGTAATTCGGGACGGGCCGTCGGGCAGTTCTTC.

The chain links TRBV6-6 to TRBJ2-1; 10 bases map to TRBD1. CDR3 size: 15 residues. The V gene's germline CDR1 is MNHNY and CDR2 SVGAGI (reference sequence). The junction had 5 bases not matched to a gene; V was cut back by 3 bases and J by 6 bases. The CDR3 DNA sequence: TGTGCCAGCAGTTATTACCGGGACAGGGGCAATGAGCAGTTCTTC. Translation: CASSYYRDRGNEQFF.

The rearrangement uses TRBV12-5 and TRBJ2-4; 9 bases are a match to TRBD1. The assigned J gene may be wrong: the sequence end matches TRBJ2-5 better. The length of the CDR3 is 14 residues. Germline V gene lookup returns CDR1 LGHNT and CDR2 FRNRAP. This chain's CDR3 is CASGTGQGRETQYF. CDR3 bases: TGTGCTAGTGGTACAGGACAGGGGAGGGAGACCCAGTACTTC.

This clonotype was counted only a few times. The chain uses TRBV18 and TRBJ1-4; 8 bases are shared with TRBD1. Trimming cost V 5 bases and J 5 bases; bases outside gene matches: 7. The CDR3 loop spans 15 amino acids. Germline CDR1 KGHSH, CDR2 LQKENI. The CDR3 nucleotides read TGTGCCAGCTCATCCAGACAGGGGTCAAATGAAAAACTGTTTTTT. Its protein is CASSSRQGSNEKLFF.

The V gene is TRBV25-1, the J gene TRBJ2-7, with a weak D call TRBD2 (5 bases). The length of the CDR3 is 12 residues. Per the germline V gene, CDR1 is MGHDK and CDR2 is SYGVNS. The V end was cut by 4 bases, the J end by 6 bases, with 10 bases between. The DNA for the CDR3 is TGTGCCAGCAGTGCCGGGGTGGGCGAGCAGTACTTC. Residues: CASSAGVGEQYF.

This chain links TRBV24-1 with TRBJ2-2; D not resolved. This CDR3 region has 13 residues. Germline V lookup: CDR1 KGHDR, CDR2 SFDVKD. Trimming removed 3 bases at V and 5 bases at J, with 6 bases between. The CDR3 sequence: CATSDIITGELFF. CDR3 in DNA: TGTGCCACCAGTGATATAATTACCGGGGAGCTGTTTTTT.

This clonotype was observed once. The J gene is TRBJ2-2, the V gene TRBV4-2; possible D gene TRBD1, 6 bases. The CDR3 is 14 amino acids. V shed 4 bases and J shed 5 bases, with 11 bases lying between them. Germline V gives CDR1 LGHNA, CDR2 YNFKEQ. This chain's CDR3 is CASSRTGQTGELFF. CDR3 DNA sequence: TGTGCCAGCAGCCGCACAGGGCAAACCGGGGAGCTGTTTTTT.

The count of this clonotype is one. The chain carries TRBV6-2 or TRBV6-3 and TRBJ2-1, with D tentatively TRBD1 (5 bases). The V end was cut by 6 bases, the J end by 12 bases, with 27 bases between. This CDR3 has 16 residues. Per the germline V gene, CDR1 is MNHEY and CDR2 is SVGEGT. In DNA, the CDR3 is TGTGCCAGCAGCCCAGACAGCACAGGTACTCTAATGTGGCAGTTCTTC. Translated: CASSPDSTGTLMWQFF.

This clonotype was picked up a small number of times. The chain couples TRBV10-2 to TRBJ2-4; no definite D call. The DNA matches TRBJ2-7 better at its end, which makes the J call doubtful. CDR1 and CDR2 (germline): WSHSY, SAAADI. The CDR3 extends over 11 amino acids. CDR3 sequence (DNA): TGCGCCACGGGCCAGGTCTACGAGCAGTACTTC. The encoded protein is CATGQVYEQYF.

This clonotype was detected only a few times. The V and J genes are TRBV7-2 and TRBJ2-3; 9 bases are shared with TRBD1. Germline V gene data show CDR1 as SGHTA and CDR2 as FQGNSA. The V and J ends lost 5 bases and 7 bases, in that order; junction bases with no gene match: 7. CDR3 size: 14 residues. CDR3: CASSPGTGSYTQYF. DNA for the CDR3: TGTGCCAGCAGCCCCGGGACAGGGTCTTATACGCAGTATTTT.

As to this clonotype: This could be a read error, since a much larger clone is one nucleotide away. V and J are TRBV29-1 and TRBJ2-7; D gene unclear. The DNA end is more similar to TRBJ2-5, so the J call may be wrong. CDR3 length: 13 residues. Germline loops: CDR1 SQVTM, CDR2 ANQGSEA. The CDR3: CSGDLTAQETQYF. The CDR3 DNA reads as TGCAGCGGTGACCTGACGGCACAGGAGACCCAGTACTTC.

Worth noting for this clonotype: One junction end does not reproduce the germline sequence, and a read error may be involved. V and J are TRBV12-3 or TRBV12-4 and TRBJ2-6, with a weak D call TRBD1 (5 bases). There are 16 residues in the CDR3. The chain's CDR3 is CASSFYRLSGANDLTF. The DNA of the CDR3 is TGTGCCAGCAGTTTTTACCGACTCTCTGGGGCCAACGACCTGACTTTC.

The chain recombines TRBV20-1 with TRBJ1-2, with D perhaps matching TRBD1 (5 bases). The germline V and J ends were trimmed by 2 bases and 13 bases, with 17 bases remaining between them. CDR1 and CDR2 from the germline V gene are DFQATT and SNEGSKA (reference sequence). The CDR3 runs 12 residues. The CDR3 here is CSARIGTPTCTF. CDR3 DNA sequence: TGCAGTGCTAGAATAGGGACGCCTACGTGCACCTTC.

The J gene is TRBJ1-3, the V gene TRBV20-1; TRBD1 matches at 8 bases. V trimming: 3 bases; J trimming: 4 bases; junction bases outside the gene matches: 5. The CDR3 extends over 14 amino acids. Per germline, CDR1 DFQATT and CDR2 SNEGSKA (reference sequence). The CDR3, as DNA: TGCAGTGCTAGCCGCGGGACAGGCGGAAACACCATATATTTT. It codes for CSASRGTGGNTIYF.

This clonotype was seen a few times. The chain employs TRBV3-1 and TRBJ1-1, with D tentatively TRBD1 (5 bases). Per the germline V gene, CDR1 is LGHDT and CDR2 is YNNKEL (reference sequence). The V and J ends lost 3 bases and 4 bases respectively, with 21 bases between them. The CDR3 length is 17 residues. The CDR3 DNA is TGTGCCAGCAGCCAGGCAAGGGGCCGACTATTGGGCACTGAAGCTTTCTTT. It is translated as CASSQARGRLLGTEAFF.

The chain uses TRBV14 and TRBJ2-1, with TRBD2 as a possible D gene (7 bases). V was clipped by 0 bases and J by 8 bases, with 14 bases between them. Germline V lookup: CDR1 SGHDN, CDR2 FVKESK. The CDR3 covers 15 residues. CDR3 nucleotide sequence: TGTGCCAGCAGCCAAGATACGTGGGGGGGCGATGAGCAGTTCTTC. Translating it yields CASSQDTWGGDEQFF. The whole variable domain, remainder taken from reference TRBV14 and TRBJ2-1, is EAGVTQFPSHSVIEKGQTVTLRCDPISGHDNLYWYRRVMGKEIKFLLHFVKESKQDESGMPNNRFLAERTGGTYSTLKVQPAELEDSGVYFCASSQDTWGGDEQFFGPGTRLTVL.

This chain uses TRBV2 with TRBJ2-7; D remains unclear. The CDR3 is made up of 14 amino acids. CDR1 is SNHLY and CDR2 is FYNNEI in the germline V gene. The ends were cut back, 4 bases at V and 2 bases at J, with 12 bases in the middle. CDR3: CASSAGVRAYEQYF. Written as DNA, the CDR3 is TGTGCCAGCAGTGCCGGAGTTAGAGCCTACGAGCAGTACTTC.

V usage is TRBV25-1 and J usage is TRBJ1-6, with no clear D. Trimming cost V 4 bases and J 3 bases, with 7 bases left between them. This CDR3 is 14 amino acids long. Germline V gives CDR1 MGHDK, CDR2 SYGVNS. This chain's CDR3 is CASSGLVYNSPLHF. Written as DNA, the CDR3 is TGTGCCAGCAGTGGTTTAGTCTATAATTCACCCCTCCACTTT.

The chain couples TRBV4-3 to TRBJ2-7; no reliable D call. The CDR3 totals 16 residues. Trimming removed 0 bases at V and 1 base at J, with 13 bases between. CDR1 LGHNA and CDR2 YSLEER come from the germline V gene. The CDR3 region is CASSQEGLIPSYEQYF. The CDR3 coding sequence is TGCGCCAGCAGCCAAGAGGGTTTAATCCCTTCCTACGAGCAGTACTTC.

This clonotype was detected ten times or more. This sequence joins TRBV5-1 and TRBJ2-3; TRBD2 agrees at 9 bases. This CDR3 has 15 residues. After removal of 6 bases from V and 5 bases from J, the junction contained 10 bases not matched to a gene. Germline CDR1 is SGHRS and CDR2 is YFSETQ. The CDR3 here is CASTPWAGGGDTQYF. The CDR3 bases are TGCGCCAGCACCCCGTGGGCGGGAGGGGGAGATACGCAGTATTTT.

The V gene is TRBV4-3, the J gene TRBJ2-2; weak D call: TRBD2 (6 bases). Trimming left V 2 bases short and J 6 bases short, with 10 bases between. Per the germline V gene, CDR1 is LGHNA and CDR2 is YSLEER. This CDR3 spans 14 amino acids. The CDR3 DNA is TGCGCCAGCAGCCAATGGGGGGAGCCCGGGGAGCTGTTTTTT. Encoded protein: CASSQWGEPGELFF.

This clonotype was observed a handful of times. The chain carries TRBV20-1 and TRBJ1-5; 8 bases align to TRBD1. After removal of 6 bases from V and 5 bases from J, the junction contained 6 bases not matched to a gene. Looked up from germline, CDR1 is DFQATT and CDR2 is SNEGSKA (reference sequence). The CDR3 runs 13 residues. CDR3 coding DNA: TGCAGTGCGGTCGACAGGGGAGATCAGCCCCAGCATTTT. Its translation is CSAVDRGDQPQHF.

This clonotype occurred many times. V gene TRBV29-1 combines with J gene TRBJ2-7; D is perhaps TRBD1 (7 bases). Between the trimmed V and J ends, which lost 7 bases and 5 bases, there was a span of 18 bases. The CDR3 sequence is 13 residues long. The germline gives CDR1 SQVTM, CDR2 ANQGSEA. CDR3 DNA sequence: TGCAGCGCCGCGGGACAGCAGAGCAACGAGCAGTACTTC. Protein sequence: CSAAGQQSNEQYF.